A single sample is the source of the 27 T cell receptor beta chains below, sequenced in a study of blood T cell repertoires in COVID-19. Using immunoSEQ multiplex PCR, the repertoire was profiled, and TCRdb retains in-frame clones only, with some absent. The sample records 150,000 to 200,000 clones, roughly 80% being singletons. The sequenced sample was peripheral blood. The receptors were gathered from a woman older than 75 with acute or convalescent COVID-19.

The rearrangement joins TRBV27 to TRBJ1-5; D perhaps matches TRBD1 (6 bases). Trimming left V 1 base short and J 4 bases short, with 11 bases between. Germline assignment: CDR1 MNHEY and CDR2 SMNVEV (reference sequence). The CDR3 is 15 amino acids. This CDR3 reads CASSLLAGANQPQHF. For the CDR3, the DNA is TGTGCCAGCAGTTTATTGGCAGGGGCTAATCAGCCCCAGCATTTT.

The chain has TRBV9 and TRBJ2-1, with D possibly matching TRBD2 (5 bases). The germline V gene has CDR1 SGDLS and CDR2 YYNGEE. This CDR3 has 14 residues. Between the trimmed V and J ends, which lost 4 bases and 4 bases, there was a span of 12 bases. The DNA of the CDR3 is TGTGCCAGCAGCCCCCGGACTCGGTACAATGAGCAGTTCTTC. It specifies CASSPRTRYNEQFF.

The J gene is TRBJ2-7, the V gene TRBV7-6, with 7 bases lining up with TRBD1. Per the germline V gene, CDR1 is SGHVS and CDR2 is FNYEAQ. Trimming removed 4 bases from V and 3 bases from J; junction bases left unmatched: 12. This CDR3 has 16 amino acids. CDR3 sequence: CASSSARSGQSYEQYF. DNA for the CDR3: TGTGCCAGCAGCTCCGCTCGATCGGGACAGAGCTACGAGCAGTACTTC.

The CDR3 reads CASSQVPGGGDYGYTF. Written as DNA, the CDR3 is TGCGCCAGCAGCCAGGTCCCCGGGGGGGGCGACTATGGCTACACCTTC. The chain has TRBV4-3 and TRBJ1-2; the D gene is possibly TRBD1 (6 bases). V was trimmed by 3 bases and J by 3 bases, leaving 17 bases between them. The CDR3 totals 16 residues. Germline CDR1 LGHNA, CDR2 YSLEER.

V gene TRBV7-2 combines with J gene TRBJ1-2; D call uncertain. The V gene lost 2 bases and the J gene lost 4 bases, with 14 bases spanning the gap. The germline gives CDR1 SGHTA, CDR2 FQGNSA. The CDR3 is 15 residues long. The CDR3 loop reads CASSLSSTRPYGYTF. The CDR3 DNA reads as TGTGCCAGCAGCTTAAGTAGTACCCGTCCCTATGGCTACACCTTC. Full variable domain (outside the CDR3, taken from reference TRBV7-2 and TRBJ1-2): GAGVSQSPSNKVTEKGKDVELRCDPISGHTALYWYRQSLGQGLEFLIYFQGNSAPDKSGLPSDRFSAERTGGSVSTLTIQRTQQEDSAVYLCASSLSSTRPYGYTFGSGTRLTVV.

Written as DNA, the CDR3 is TGTGCCAGCAGCCAGAGGGTTACCGGGGCCAACGTCCTGACTTTC. Its translation is CASSQRVTGANVLTF. This rearrangement joins TRBV3-1 (or the pseudogene TRBV3-2) to TRBJ2-6, with a possible D match to TRBD2 (5 bases). The CDR3 loop spans 15 amino acids. V was shortened by 3 bases and J by 4 bases, with 10 bases between the two germline ends. Looked up from germline, CDR1 is LGHDT and CDR2 is YNNKEL (reference sequence).

DNA of the CDR3: TGTGCCAGCAGCTTGGAGACAGGGGCTCTCTACGAGCAGTACTTC. Translated, it gives CASSLETGALYEQYF. The rearrangement joins TRBV11-3 to TRBJ2-7, with 8 bases identical to TRBD1. The CDR3 length is 15 residues. Trimming took 3 bases from V and 3 from J; bases not matched to a gene: 7. Germline loops: CDR1 SGHNT, CDR2 YENEEA.

The rearrangement joins TRBV12-2 to TRBJ2-5; TRBD2 is taken as the D call from the table, unchecked against the DNA. TRBV12-2 is described as a pseudogene. This CDR3 is built from 15 residues. The CDR3 bases are TGTGCAAGTCGCTTAGTCTGGGGGGGCCAAGAGACCCAGTACTTC. It codes for CASRLVWGGQETQYF.

The chain employs TRBV27 and TRBJ1-4; D not resolved. The germline V gene encodes CDR1 MNHEY and CDR2 SMNVEV (reference sequence). Trimming took off 6 bases at V and 8 bases at J, with 13 bases between the two ends. This CDR3 spans 13 amino acids. CDR3 bases: TGTGCCAGCAGCAGCCGGGAAGGGGAAAAACTGTTTTTT. Its protein is CASSSREGEKLFF.

There are a few counts of this clone. This chain connects TRBV5-1 to TRBJ2-3, with 7 positions matching TRBD1. Germline V gives CDR1 SGHRS, CDR2 YFSETQ. The J segment lost 1 base and the V segment lost 1 base, leaving 6 bases of the junction unmatched. This CDR3 region has 16 residues. The DNA for the CDR3 is TGCGCCAGCAGCTTGAGGGGGCTGGTGGGCACAGATACGCAGTATTTT. Translating it yields CASSLRGLVGTDTQYF.

This chain links TRBV28 with TRBJ2-7; a weak D match, TRBD2 (5 bases). The CDR3 consists of 18 residues. Trimming removed 2 bases from V and 1 base from J, with 21 bases in between. Per germline, CDR1 MDHEN and CDR2 SYDVKM. CDR3 loop: CASSLPPFGKRGSYEQYF. The CDR3 DNA follows: TGTGCCAGCAGTTTACCCCCTTTCGGGAAAAGAGGGTCCTACGAGCAGTACTTC. Together with reference TRBV28 and TRBJ2-7, the CDR3 gives the full variable domain: DVKVTQSSRYLVKRTGEKVFLECVQDMDHENMFWYRQDPGLGLRLIYFSYDVKMKEKGDIPEGYSVSREKKERFSLILESASTNQTSMYLCASSLPPFGKRGSYEQYFGPGTRLTVT.

This clone was seen a single time. The chain combines TRBV11-2 with TRBJ2-7; 8 positions match TRBD1. Germline values: CDR1 SGHAT, CDR2 FQNNGV. J was trimmed by 3 bases and V by 6 bases; bases with no gene match: 10. CDR3 length equals 15 residues. CDR3 protein: CASRQSGTGYYEQYF. For the CDR3, the DNA is TGTGCCAGCAGACAATCCGGGACAGGATACTACGAGCAGTACTTC. The full variable domain, with the rest looked up from reference TRBV11-2 and TRBJ2-7, is EAGVAQSPRYKIIEKRQSVAFWCNPISGHATLYWYQQILGQGPKLLIQFQNNGVVDDSQLPKDRFSAERLKGVDSTLKIQPAKLEDSAVYLCASRQSGTGYYEQYFGPGTRLTVT.

J is TRBJ1-2 and V is TRBV28; TRBD1 might be the D (5 bases). The CDR3 totals 14 residues. V lost 6 bases and J 9 bases, leaving 20 bases between the germline ends. Germline CDR1 MDHEN, CDR2 SYDVKM. The CDR3 loop is CASRSRGRGFSYTF. CDR3 nucleotide sequence: TGTGCCAGCAGAAGTCGGGGACGGGGGTTTAGCTACACCTTC.

In nucleotides, the CDR3 is TGTGCCAGCAGCTCGGGACAGGGGAACGAAAAACTGTTTTTT. Translation gives CASSSGQGNEKLFF. V and J are TRBV5-5 and TRBJ1-4, with 10 bases identical to TRBD1. Trimming removed 3 bases from V and 8 bases from J; junction bases left unmatched: 4. The CDR3 is 14 amino acids. In germline, CDR1 is SGHKS, CDR2 YYEKEE (reference sequence).

The CDR3 nucleotides are TGTGCCACCTCAGAGCGGGAGGGCCGCAATGAGCAGTTCTTC. Translating it yields CATSEREGRNEQFF. V gene TRBV27 combines with J gene TRBJ2-1, with 10 bases aligning to TRBD2. The V gene end was trimmed by 10 bases and the J gene end by 6 bases; junction bases not matched to a gene: 9. The CDR3 extends over 14 amino acids. Germline V gene data show CDR1 as MNHEY and CDR2 as SMNVEV (reference sequence).

The chain carries TRBV7-9 and TRBJ2-7; D uncertain. V was pared by 2 bases and J by 5 bases, with 13 bases between. CDR3 length: 14 amino acids. Germline values: CDR1 SEHNR, CDR2 FQNEAQ (reference sequence). CDR3 nucleotides: TGTGCCAGCAGCTTATCGTCCTATCTAGACGAGCAGTACTTC. Its translation is CASSLSSYLDEQYF.

The CDR3 loop reads CASREGAGAGKTQYF. As DNA, the CDR3 is TGCGCCAGCAGAGAGGGAGCGGGAGCGGGAAAGACCCAGTACTTC. The rearrangement joins TRBV5-1 to TRBJ2-5, with 8 bases lining up with TRBD2. V lost 5 bases, J lost 6 bases, and 12 bases stayed unmatched. The CDR3 has 15 amino acids. CDR1 SGHRS and CDR2 YFSETQ come from the germline V gene. Supplemented by reference TRBV5-1 and TRBJ2-5, the full variable domain reads KAGVTQTPRYLIKTRGQQVTLSCSPISGHRSVSWYQQTPGQGLQFLFEYFSETQRNKGNFPGRFSGRQFSNSRSEMNVSTLELGDSALYLCASREGAGAGKTQYFGPGTRLLVL.

CDR3 bases: TGTGCCAGCAGCTTAGAAACTAGCGGGGGGGCCCCGGTATGGACCCAGTACTTC. Its protein is CASSLETSGGAPVWTQYF. The chain links TRBV7-9 to TRBJ2-5; 13 bases are shared with TRBD2. V trimming: 1 base; J trimming: 7 bases; junction bases outside the gene matches: 12. The CDR3 is 18 amino acids. Germline CDR1 and CDR2: SEHNR and FQNEAQ (reference sequence). Drawing the rest from reference TRBV7-9 and TRBJ2-5, the complete variable domain is DTGVSQNPRHKITKRGQNVTFRCDPISEHNRLYWYRQTLGQGPEFLTYFQNEAQLEKSRLLSDRFSAERPKGSFSTLEIQRTEQGDSAMYLCASSLETSGGAPVWTQYFGPGTRLLVL.

V and J are TRBV15 and TRBJ2-1, with 10 bases identical to TRBD2. Per the germline V gene, CDR1 is LNHNV and CDR2 is YYDKDF (reference sequence). The CDR3 is made up of 16 amino acids. Trimming at V came to 1 base and at J to 7 bases, leaving 7 bases not matched to a gene. CDR3 protein: CATSRGIGLAENEQFF. As DNA, the CDR3 is TGTGCCACCAGCAGAGGTATAGGACTAGCGGAGAATGAGCAGTTCTTC.

This sequence joins TRBV4-1 and TRBJ2-1; 8 nucleotides align to TRBD2. CDR1 and CDR2 (germline): MGHRA, YSYEKL. The V and J ends lost 2 bases and 7 bases, in that order; junction bases with no gene match: 7. The CDR3 consists of 15 residues. DNA for the CDR3: TGCGCCAGCAGCCAACCGGGAGGGGGGGTTAATGAGCAGTTCTTC. Its translation is CASSQPGGGVNEQFF.

Written as DNA, the CDR3 is TGTGCCAGCAGCACGCACGGGTATAGCAATCAGCCCCAGCATTTT. Its translation: CASSTHGYSNQPQHF. This rearrangement joins TRBV7-9 to TRBJ1-5; D unclear. The CDR3 consists of 15 residues. The V and J ends lost 5 bases and 0 bases respectively, with 11 bases between them. Per germline, CDR1 SEHNR and CDR2 FQNEAQ (reference sequence).

This rearrangement joins TRBV4-2 to TRBJ1-3; TRBD1 is a possible D gene (5 bases). The CDR3 is 15 amino acids. V was trimmed by 5 bases and J by 0 bases, leaving 11 bases between them. The germline CDR1 and CDR2 sequences are LGHNA and YNFKEQ. The CDR3 is CASSTQVISGNTIYF. The DNA for the CDR3 is TGTGCCAGCAGCACACAGGTGATCTCTGGAAACACCATATATTTT.

Details on this clone: Other DNA sequences from this sample encode an identical CDR3 as well. This chain uses TRBV5-1 with TRBJ2-2, with D possibly TRBD1 on 5 matching bases. The germline V gene has CDR1 SGHRS and CDR2 YFSETQ. The V and J ends lost 2 bases and 2 bases respectively, with 7 bases between them. The CDR3 is made up of 14 amino acids. In DNA, the CDR3 is TGCGCCAGCAGCTTCCAGGGAAACACCGGGGAGCTGTTTTTT. The encoded protein is CASSFQGNTGELFF.

V usage is TRBV5-6 and J usage is TRBJ1-6; no clear D gene. The CDR3 loop spans 15 amino acids. CDR1 and CDR2 from the germline V gene are SGHDT and YYEEEE. Trimming pared 2 bases from V and 7 bases from J, leaving 13 bases between. The CDR3 DNA is TGTGCCAGCAGCTTTCTTGGGCAGAAAAATTCACCCCTCCACTTT. It specifies CASSFLGQKNSPLHF. The whole variable domain, remainder taken from reference TRBV5-6 and TRBJ1-6, is DAGVTQSPTHLIKTRGQQVTLRCSPKSGHDTVSWYQQALGQGPQFIFQYYEEEERQRGNFPDRFSGHQFPNYSSELNVNALLLGDSALYLCASSFLGQKNSPLHFGNGTRLTVT.

This clone was counted between two and nine times. The sample holds other DNA sequences that translate to the same CDR3. V usage is TRBV6-5 and J usage is TRBJ1-1; 8 bases fit TRBD1. V trimming: 6 bases; J trimming: 5 bases; junction bases outside the gene matches: 8. CDR1 is MNHEY and CDR2 is SVGAGI in the germline V gene. The CDR3 sequence is 14 residues long. CDR3 DNA sequence: TGTGCCAGCAGCCCCAGACAGGGGAGGACTGAAGCTTTCTTT. It codes for CASSPRQGRTEAFF.

V is TRBV6-5 and J is TRBJ1-4; possibly TRBD1 for D (5 bases). With 4 bases removed from V and 15 bases from J, the gap between germline ends came to 12 bases. The CDR3 runs to 11 residues. From germline, CDR1 is MNHEY and CDR2 SVGAGI. The CDR3 spells CASSLGRRVFF. The CDR3 coding sequence is TGTGCCAGCAGTTTGGGGCGCCGAGTGTTTTTT.

CDR3 DNA sequence: TGCGCCAGCAGGGTCGGGACAGGGAACCAAGAGACCCAGTACTTC. It encodes CASRVGTGNQETQYF. The chain recombines TRBV5-1 with TRBJ2-5, with TRBD1 matching over 9 bases. Germline V gene lookup returns CDR1 SGHRS and CDR2 YFSETQ. Trimming removed 5 bases from V and 0 bases from J; junction bases left unmatched: 5. The CDR3 length is 15 residues.